The present T cell receptor (beta chain) was sequenced within a study of immune cell composition in non-small cell lung cancer (dated by TCRdb to 2017 to 2019). About the study as a whole: Histologic subtype, mostly lung adenocarcinoma or squamous cell carcinoma, was determined with H&E together with p63, CK5, Napsin A and TTF-1 immunohistochemistry. TCR-beta sequencing from Adaptive Biotechnologies was done on a few dozen paired sets of NSCLC tumour and non-adjacent lung specimens and on about two dozen tumour-only specimens. Supplementary cohort #1 consisted of more than 8 lung adenocarcinoma cases with paired tumour/lung TCR-beta sequencing and with TIL populations generated to assess tumour reactivity. A handful of tumour specimens that had TCR-beta data belonged to rare histological subtypes and were left out of the subtype comparisons. Results and caveats for the whole study, not just this receptor: Across some 11 adenocarcinoma cases, TIL tumour reactivity correlated strongly with maximal tumour-associated clone frequency but not with overall clonality. Significantly higher Top 10 clone scores and productive clonality were observed in lung squamous cell carcinoma than in lung adenocarcinoma tumours. Only 10 cases were included in the reactivity cohort, and sequence sharing between tumour-reactive clones and the dominant in vivo tumour-associated clones was not shown. No significant correlation was found between smoking pack-years and tumour TCR-beta clonality. Nearly half of NSCLC cases had tumour-associated clones >0.5%, found in 33% of adenocarcinomas compared with around 79% of squamous carcinomas.

Frozen aliquots of unsorted single-cell suspensions were used for genomic DNA extraction with the QIAamp DNA kit. The tumour samples consisted of non-small cell lung cancer tissue that had been surgically resected. Tissues were received within 2 hours of resection and were immediately processed into single-cell suspensions. Tissue was broken up mechanically, digested enzymatically with DNase I, collagenase I and hyaluronidase for approximately 30 minutes at 37 degrees C, and then filtered and RBC-lysed. TCR-beta CDR3 regions were amplified from genomic DNA by a two-step multiplex PCR, with the second step adding Illumina-compatible adaptors. TCR-beta immunosequencing was performed on an Illumina platform as a commercial immunoSEQ service. The authors' pipeline ran thus. Repertoires were described by productive clonality and by Top 10 Clones, which is the percentage of T-cell templates coming from the ten most frequent sequences. Values for productive clonality spanned 0 to 1, where a value of 1 indicated a monoclonal population. Tumour-associated clones, identified using log10 scatter plots, were defined as sequences that made up at least 0.1% of tumour T-cell templates and were not found in the matched non-adjacent lung. Student's t-tests were used for two-group comparisons, ANOVA was used for stages, and linear regression was used for relationships, with analyses conducted in GraphPad Prism7 and R. The source is immuneACCESS, and TCRdb retained only in-frame sequences with V and J called. Part of the clones is not carried over; for the studies checked, unresolved V genes explain less than half of this, and the remainder is unexplained. V, J and clone size derive from that table, while D and trimming were established from the DNA sequence. This sample is represented by 4,500 to 5,500 clones; approximately 70% of them were singletons. The ten largest account for about 10% of the sample.

This clone was seen a handful of times. This receptor's antigen is unknown. The sample holds no much larger clone one base away, and base qualities are not on file. CDR1 and CDR2, looked up from the germline V gene (reference sequence), are LNHNV and YYDKDF. From the cysteine through the phenylalanine, the CDR3 covers 15 amino acids. Only CDR3 DNA remains: 45 bases, in frame from the first base. The junction shows trimming of 4 bases on V and 2 bases on J, and the gene matches do not reach 5 bases of it. Recombination joined TRBV15 with TRBJ1-2; 9 bases in the junction line up with TRBD1. The source material was lung tumor tissue. The origin of this receptor is a human donor with non-small cell lung cancer. The CDR3 in this case is CATSINRGRNYGYTF. The DNA sequence is as follows: TGTGCCACCAGCATTAACAGGGGGCGAAACTATGGCTACACCTTC.